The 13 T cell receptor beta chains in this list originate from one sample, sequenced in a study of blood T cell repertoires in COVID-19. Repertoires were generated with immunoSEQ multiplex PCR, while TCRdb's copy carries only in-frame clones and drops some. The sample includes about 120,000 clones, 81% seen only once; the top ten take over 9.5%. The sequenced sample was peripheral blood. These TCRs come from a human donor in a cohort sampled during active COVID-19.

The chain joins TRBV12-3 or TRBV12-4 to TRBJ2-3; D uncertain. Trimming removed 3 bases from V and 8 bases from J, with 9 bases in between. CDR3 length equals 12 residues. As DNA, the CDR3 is TGTGCCAGCAGTTTTGAGATTGCTACGCAGTATTTT. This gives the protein CASSFEIATQYF.

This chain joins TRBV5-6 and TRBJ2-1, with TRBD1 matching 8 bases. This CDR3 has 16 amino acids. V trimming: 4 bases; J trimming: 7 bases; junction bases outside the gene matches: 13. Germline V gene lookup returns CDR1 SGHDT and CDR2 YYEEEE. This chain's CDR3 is CASSLPVRGLWNEQFF. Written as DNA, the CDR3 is TGTGCCAGCAGCCTCCCTGTCAGGGGGCTATGGAATGAGCAGTTCTTC.

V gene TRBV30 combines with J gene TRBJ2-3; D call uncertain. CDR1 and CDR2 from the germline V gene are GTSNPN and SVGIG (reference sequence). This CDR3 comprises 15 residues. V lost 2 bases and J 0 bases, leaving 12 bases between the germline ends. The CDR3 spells CAWSLETHSTDTQYF. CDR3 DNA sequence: TGTGCCTGGAGTCTAGAGACCCATAGCACAGATACGCAGTATTTT.

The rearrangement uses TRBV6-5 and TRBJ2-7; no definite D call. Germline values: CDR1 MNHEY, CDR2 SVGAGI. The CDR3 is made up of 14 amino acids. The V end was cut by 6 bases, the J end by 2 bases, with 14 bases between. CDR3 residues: CASRGPGFTYEQYF. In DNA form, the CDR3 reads TGTGCCAGCAGAGGCCCAGGTTTTACCTACGAGCAGTACTTC.

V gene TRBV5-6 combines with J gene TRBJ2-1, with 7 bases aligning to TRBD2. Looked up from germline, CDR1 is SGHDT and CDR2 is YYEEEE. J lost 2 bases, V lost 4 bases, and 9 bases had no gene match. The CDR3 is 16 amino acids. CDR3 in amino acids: CASSTKGLLTYNEQFF. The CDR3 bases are TGTGCCAGCAGCACAAAGGGACTATTAACCTACAATGAGCAGTTCTTC.

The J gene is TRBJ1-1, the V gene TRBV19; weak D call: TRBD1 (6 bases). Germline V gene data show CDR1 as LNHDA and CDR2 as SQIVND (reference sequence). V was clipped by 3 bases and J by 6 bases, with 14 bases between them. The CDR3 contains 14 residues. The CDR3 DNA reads TGTGCCAGTAGTATGGGAGGGGGGCTCGCTGAAGCTTTCTTT. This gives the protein CASSMGGGLAEAFF.

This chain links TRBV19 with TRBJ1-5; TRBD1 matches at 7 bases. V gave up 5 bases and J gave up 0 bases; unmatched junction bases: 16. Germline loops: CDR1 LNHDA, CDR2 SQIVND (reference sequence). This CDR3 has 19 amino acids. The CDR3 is CASSAGTGATGYSNQPQHF. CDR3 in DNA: TGTGCCAGTAGTGCCGGTACAGGGGCGACAGGGTATAGCAATCAGCCCCAGCATTTT.

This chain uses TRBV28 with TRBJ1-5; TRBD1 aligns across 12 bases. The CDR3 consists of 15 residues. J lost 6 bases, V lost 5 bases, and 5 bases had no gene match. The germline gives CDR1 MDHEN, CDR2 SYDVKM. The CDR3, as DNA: TGTGCCAGCAGTACTGGGACAGGGGGCATTCAGCCCCAGCATTTT. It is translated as CASSTGTGGIQPQHF.

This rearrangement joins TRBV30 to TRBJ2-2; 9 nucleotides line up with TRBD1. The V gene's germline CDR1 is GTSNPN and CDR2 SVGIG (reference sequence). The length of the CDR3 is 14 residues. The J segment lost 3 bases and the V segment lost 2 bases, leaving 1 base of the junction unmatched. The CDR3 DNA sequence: TGTGCCTGGAGTTGGACAGGGGACACCGGGGAGCTGTTTTTT. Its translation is CAWSWTGDTGELFF.

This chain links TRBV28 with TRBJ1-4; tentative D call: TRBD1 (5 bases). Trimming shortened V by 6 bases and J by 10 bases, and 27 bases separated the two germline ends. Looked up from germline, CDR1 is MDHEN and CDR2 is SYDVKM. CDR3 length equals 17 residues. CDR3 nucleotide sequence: TGTGCCAGCAGCCTCCTGGGGGGGGGTAGACCTCAAGGAAAACTGTTTTTT. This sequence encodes CASSLLGGGRPQGKLFF. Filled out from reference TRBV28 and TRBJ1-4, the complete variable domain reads DVKVTQSSRYLVKRTGEKVFLECVQDMDHENMFWYRQDPGLGLRLIYFSYDVKMKEKGDIPEGYSVSREKKERFSLILESASTNQTSMYLCASSLLGGGRPQGKLFFGSGTQLSVL.

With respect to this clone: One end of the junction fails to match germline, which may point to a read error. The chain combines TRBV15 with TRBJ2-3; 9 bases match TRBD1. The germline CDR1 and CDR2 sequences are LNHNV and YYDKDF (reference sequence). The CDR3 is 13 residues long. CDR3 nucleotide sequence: TGTGCCACCAGCCTACAGGGGGCGGAGACCCTCTTTTTT. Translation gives CATSLQGAETLFF.

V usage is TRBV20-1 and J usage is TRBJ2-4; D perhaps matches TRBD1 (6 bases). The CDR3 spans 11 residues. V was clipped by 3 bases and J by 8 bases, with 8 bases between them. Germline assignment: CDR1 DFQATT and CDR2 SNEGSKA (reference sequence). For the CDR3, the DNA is TGCAGTGCTAGGGCAGGGGACATTCAGTACTTC. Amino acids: CSARAGDIQYF.

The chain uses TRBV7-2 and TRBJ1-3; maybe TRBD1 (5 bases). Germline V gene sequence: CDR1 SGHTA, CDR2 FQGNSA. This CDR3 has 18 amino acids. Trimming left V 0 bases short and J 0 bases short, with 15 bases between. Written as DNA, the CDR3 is TGTGCCAGCAGCTTAGCGGGGGGGAGACAACGCTCTGGAAACACCATATATTTT. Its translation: CASSLAGGRQRSGNTIYF.